This TCR beta chain was identified in a study of cytomegalovirus exposure and HLA in healthy donors (TCRdb year 2017). Looking at the study overall: An earlier analysis of approximately 600 of the donors reported roughly 270 Gb of sequence data and around 120 million unique TCR beta sequences from about 179 million T cells. About 330 gigabases of sequencing data and around 80 million unique TCR sequences made up an early release that covered 500 to 700 HLA-typed donors. Of the approximately 400 genotyped donors, approximately 83% fell in the genetic ancestry cluster associated with self-reported Caucasian donors. The aim of the study was to test whether cataloging public T cell receptors could identify signatures of past pathogen exposure. The study used immunosequencing to profile the T cell repertoires of 670 or so subjects and linked those repertoires to cytomegalovirus serostatus. A separate validation cohort of 90 to 150 different subjects was used in addition to the roughly 670-subject first cohort. To predict cytomegalovirus infection status, the study combined high-throughput TCR immunosequencing, statistical association of individual TCRs with disease status, and machine learning. A later analysis re-examined previously published TCR beta repertoires from about 670 donors and added high-resolution HLA genotyping to investigate patterns of TCR occurrence. Rather than using new phenotypic data, the later analysis identified candidate immune exposures from TCR beta sequences and from how often those sequences occurred across donors. An earlier analysis of approximately 630 of the donors applied high-throughput TCR beta sequencing to assess whether each TCR beta V gene segment acted as functional or pseudogenic. Donor age, sex, ethnicity and CMV serostatus were compiled alongside the repertoire data. A later genetic analysis used genome-wide SNP genotypes for about 55% of the 666 donors, treating that subset as a discovery cohort. All discovery cohort repertoires had been generated using a single sequencing platform. HLA typing covered class I and class II loci at four-digit resolution. Typing coverage differed by locus: A, B, C, DRB1 and DQB1 were typed in roughly 620-630 donors, DQA1 in about 550, DPA1 in some 570, and DPB1 in approximately 450. Roughly five DR-DQ haplotypes were handled as single units for association and clustering, since linkage in the cohort was strong. Across roughly 420 genotyped donors of the cohort, an average of about 250,000 unique TCR beta nucleotide sequences per donor were sequenced, and approximately 17% of those sequences were non-productive. Overall study outcomes, separate from this receptor: Linkage disequilibrium might explain the correlated functional status among segregating V segments, but an unknown experimental factor could not be ruled out. The authors suggested that the approach could potentially be extended to other disease states and immunological phenotypes. In a later analysis, HLA-associated TCR beta chains were found to be more clonally expanded and to have lower generation probabilities than equally common non-associated chains. Several of the top co-occurrence clusters appeared to be linked to parvovirus B19, influenza, CMV and Epstein-Barr virus, according to a later analysis. A cluster of highly shared sequence variants was judged likely to represent a technical artifact of the sequencing pipeline. Presence/absence analyses assumed roughly uniform sequencing depth across donors, an assumption that may not hold. Three of the identified cytomegalovirus-associated TCR beta chains were confirmed in vitro to be specific for cytomegalovirus antigens. The cohort was sequenced for TCR beta chains only, and without alpha or paired-chain data the features that could be detected were limited. A further reported finding was that TCR beta sequences accurately predicted the HLA-A and HLA-B alleles for most subjects in the first cohort. Strong co-occurrence of HLA alleles, especially DR and DQ, made assigning TCR associations to individual alleles difficult. CMV serostatus was the only immune exposure information available for the cohort. HLA typing was unavailable for some donors at each locus, so association tests used only the typed subset. At a false discovery rate of 0.05, a later analysis linked under 20,000 TCR beta sequences to specific HLA alleles. An earlier analysis of around 500 of the donors showed that most TCR beta V segments appeared in productive rearrangements either about 87% or about 30% of the time, which broadly matched IMGT annotations. A later genetic analysis associated a missense DCLRE1C variant with V-gene and J-gene trimming of TCR beta chains, and an independent cohort replicated the association. The classifier was reported to diagnose cytomegalovirus status with high specificity and sensitivity in both the original and validation cohorts. A total of roughly 160 TCR beta chains were listed by the study as associated with cytomegalovirus. Some IMGT-functional V segments, including TRBV6-2 and TRBV6-3, could not be distinguished by the 87-base-pair reads and were therefore excluded. A later genetic analysis reported fewer N-insertions in productive TCRs among donors in an Asian-associated ancestry cluster than the roughly 700-donor mean. A later analysis found that TCR association rates varied across HLA loci, with DRB1 alleles showing the most associated TCRs and HLA-C alleles the fewest. Across donors, most TCR sequences were observed very rarely, whereas some public TCRs were present in many individuals. The earlier analysis of fewer than 750 of the donors excluded some 15 rarely observed V segments, including chromosome 9 orphons, because counts were too low. A later analysis found that most CMV-associated TCR beta chains appeared HLA-restricted, with HLA associations seemingly driven largely by CMV exposure.

Library prep was done by the immunoSEQ multiplex PCR assay. For the multiplex PCR, a mixture combining 60 forward primers for TCR Vbeta segments and 13 reverse primers for TCR Jbeta segments was used. A multiplex PCR assay on genomic DNA amplified the CDR3 region of rearranged TCR beta genes. Amplified TCR beta libraries were sequenced as 87-base-pair reads on the Illumina HiSeq System. The published analysis was carried out like this. In a later analysis, tens of millions of unique TCR beta chains were counted across the 690 or so repertoires, and approximately 9.9 million of these chains were shared by at least two donors. To remove PCR and sequencing errors, raw reads were error-corrected and collapsed into unique sequences using a nearest-neighbor algorithm that merged closely related sequences. V, D and J gene segments were assigned by aligning CDR3 sequences to IMGT reference sequences. Each retained sequence needed at least a six-nucleotide match to both a V gene segment and a J gene segment. Rearrangements were called productive when the CDR3 lacked stop codons and stayed in frame with V and J; all others were non-productive. CDR3 was defined according to IMGT convention as the region running from the second conserved V-encoded cysteine to the conserved J-encoded phenylalanine. The earlier analysis of about 570 of the donors excluded any sequence lacking an unambiguous match to a single V gene segment. In an earlier analysis of almost 600 of the donors, a V segment was called functional when productive rearrangements were above 56.7%, and segregating when the standard deviation between donors exceeded 5%. A statistical classification framework was built for diagnosing cytomegalovirus status from the catalog of TCR beta chain sequences. A later analysis assigned V and J genes by comparing TCR nucleotide sequences with IMGT/GENE-DB human TR gene sequences. Using the TCRdist pipeline, a later analysis assigned CDR3 sequences along with most-parsimonious VDJ recombination scenarios. In a later analysis, each TCR beta chain was defined by its CDR3 amino acid sequence together with its V-gene family, and reads lacking a unique V-gene family were excluded. As a way to deal with suspected cross-contamination and a sequencing artifact, a later analysis dropped 500 to 700 nucleotide sequences that were highly shared and had low generation probability. In a later analysis, a clonal expansion index for each public chain was calculated from normalized within-repertoire ranks of inferred template counts. A later analysis computed generation probabilities with a VDJ recombination model fitted to out-of-frame rearrangements, and checked the results against IGoR. In a later analysis, TCR-TCR, TCR-HLA and TCR-CMV co-occurrence was scored with hypergeometric tests, and a repertoire-size bias correction was applied to TCR pairs. To estimate false discovery rates, a later analysis permuted the HLA or CMV assignments 20 times. A later analysis grouped co-occurring TCRs with DBSCAN, adding TCRdist sequence similarity when clustering within HLA-allele-positive subsets. For co-occurrence clustering, repertoires with fewer than 30,000 or more than 120,000 public chains were excluded, along with 4 to 6 repertoires with anomalous nucleotide sharing. TCRdb holds this immuneACCESS table with in-frame rearrangements only. Some clones are missing; in checked studies, unresolved V genes explain under half, and the rest has no known cause. Clone size and the V and J calls come from that table; the DNA yielded D and trimming. For this sample the table gives 150,000 to 200,000 clones, of which around three quarters were detected only once. 2% to 2.5% of the sample is held by the ten biggest clonotypes.

Measured from the cysteine to the phenylalanine, the CDR3 is 14 residues long. Of all the DNA, just the CDR3 is kept, 42 bases in frame from base 1. V loses 0 bases, J loses 5 bases, and the germline ends lie 9 bases apart. The germline V gene provides CDR1 SGDLS and CDR2 YYNGEE. The cohort consisted of 650 to 850 healthy bone marrow donors. At the time of sampling, every cohort member was nominally healthy, though immune exposures that went unrecorded were likely present. The donor tested CMV seropositive and was one of the 289 seropositive cohort members. Each donor provided a peripheral blood sample, and peripheral blood mononuclear cells were used for TCR beta sequencing. Genomic DNA was extracted from the blood cell samples with the Qiagen DNeasy Blood Extraction Kit. On this clone: What antigen it recognizes has not been identified. No base qualities exist here, and no much larger clone lies one base off it.

The chain joins TRBV9 to TRBJ2-1; the D gene cannot be named for sure. The sequencing input was PBMCs. This clonotype was obtained from a woman in her thirties in good health and CMV-seropositive. The DNA sequence is given as TGTGCCAGCAGCGTAGTTGGGCAGAACAATGAGCAGTTCTTC. Translated, it reads CASSVVGQNNEQFF.